Each of the 13 T cell receptor beta chains below was sequenced from the same sample in a study of spatial heterogeneity in lung cancer. Time point here: blood at routine non-recurrence follow-up after resection. TCRdb re-called the 5' RACE reads with MiXCR, one entry per CDR3 protein. The sample includes roughly 45,000 distinct CDR3 sequences, approximately 24% of them seen just once. This material consisted of PBMCs, taken at follow-up. Source of these receptors: a female donor with early-stage non-small cell lung cancer.

The CDR3 bases are TGTGCCAGCAGCTTAGAAGCGGAGCAGTATTTT. It codes for CASSLEAEQYF. The rearrangement uses TRBV13 and TRBJ2-3; perhaps TRBD2 as D (5 bases). Trimming stripped 1 base from V and 11 bases from J, with 7 bases between. The CDR3 length is 11 residues. CDR1 PRHDT and CDR2 FYEKMQ come from the germline V gene (reference sequence).

The chain links TRBV29-1 to TRBJ2-5; 10 bases are shared with TRBD2. CDR3 length: 14 residues. The germline V gene encodes CDR1 SQVTM and CDR2 ANQGSEA. Trimming removed 3 bases from V and 6 bases from J; junction bases left unmatched: 7. The CDR3 is CSVDPLAGVKTQYF. As DNA, the CDR3 is TGCAGCGTTGATCCCCTAGCGGGAGTGAAGACCCAGTACTTC.

There are many counts of this clonotype. The chain uses TRBV27 and TRBJ2-6; D unclear. This CDR3 spans 15 amino acids. Germline CDR1 is MNHEY and CDR2 is SMNVEV (reference sequence). Trimming stripped 3 bases from V and 0 bases from J, with 6 bases between. The CDR3 loop reads CASSLFYSGANVLTF. The CDR3 DNA reads as TGTGCCAGCAGTTTGTTTTACTCTGGGGCCAACGTCCTGACTTTC.

The table lists this clonotype with a few counts. The chain carries TRBV2 and TRBJ1-6, with a tentative D call TRBD1 (5 bases). V lost 1 base and J lost 2, with 9 bases in between. This CDR3 spans 16 amino acids. The germline gives CDR1 SNHLY, CDR2 FYNNEI. The CDR3 sequence is CASSEGGETYNSPLHF. For the CDR3, the DNA is TGTGCCAGCAGTGAAGGGGGGGAGACCTATAATTCACCCCTCCACTTT.

This clonotype has more than one count but fewer than ten. The chain links TRBV2 to TRBJ2-1; D is perhaps TRBD2 (7 bases). Germline CDR1 and CDR2: SNHLY and FYNNEI. This CDR3 is 14 amino acids long. V was trimmed by 9 bases and J by 2 bases, leaving 14 bases between them. CDR3 nucleotides: TGTGCCAGAGGGGGGAGCGGGACCTACAATGAGCAGTTCTTC. Protein product: CARGGSGTYNEQFF.

This clonotype was recorded at least ten times. V usage is TRBV29-1 and J usage is TRBJ1-1; 7 nucleotides agree with TRBD1. J lost 5 bases, V lost 6 bases, and 6 bases had no gene match. In germline, CDR1 is SQVTM, CDR2 ANQGSEA. The CDR3 runs to 12 residues. This CDR3 is CSVVQGRTEAFF. The CDR3 coding sequence is TGCAGCGTAGTACAGGGGAGGACTGAAGCTTTCTTT.

This clonotype was picked up a small number of times. The genes are TRBV7-9 and TRBJ1-1; D is uncertain. With 3 bases removed from V and 4 bases from J, the gap between germline ends came to 9 bases. The V gene's germline CDR1 is SEHNR and CDR2 FQNEAQ (reference sequence). This CDR3 comprises 13 residues. The CDR3: CASSFNSGTEAFF. CDR3 nucleotides: TGTGCCAGCAGCTTTAACAGTGGCACTGAAGCTTTCTTT.

This clonotype was counted between two and nine times. CDR3 coding DNA: TGCAGCACTGACGGCGACAGCGCTAACTATGGCTACACCTTC. Translated: CSTDGDSANYGYTF. The chain carries TRBV29-1 and TRBJ1-2, with a weak D call TRBD1 (5 bases). Germline-derived CDR1 and CDR2 are SQVTM and ANQGSEA. The CDR3 has 14 residues. Trimming removed 8 bases at V and 0 bases at J, with 16 bases between.

Many counts were recorded for this clonotype. This sequence joins TRBV6-1 and TRBJ2-5; D unclear. Germline V CDR1 and CDR2: MNHNS, SASEGT. V lost 4 bases, J lost 5 bases, and 14 bases lay in between. The CDR3 covers 14 residues. This CDR3 reads CASSVGSPAETQYF. The CDR3 DNA sequence: TGTGCCAGCAGTGTGGGTAGCCCTGCGGAGACCCAGTACTTC.

The chain carries TRBV3-1 and TRBJ2-7, with D tentatively TRBD2 (6 bases). Between the trimmed V and J ends, which lost 4 bases and 2 bases, there was a span of 9 bases. Per the germline V gene, CDR1 is LGHDT and CDR2 is YNNKEL (reference sequence). The length of the CDR3 is 13 residues. CDR3 region: CASSLAGPYEQYF. The CDR3 nucleotides read TGTGCCAGCAGCCTTGCGGGGCCCTACGAGCAGTACTTC.

This chain links TRBV29-1 with TRBJ1-2; D unresolved. Trimming removed 7 bases from V and 8 bases from J, with 14 bases in between. Germline V gene sequence: CDR1 SQVTM, CDR2 ANQGSEA. This CDR3 spans 11 amino acids. CDR3 coding DNA: TGCAGCGCCGAATCGGGGAAGGGCTACACCTTC. This codes for CSAESGKGYTF.

This clonotype was seen ten or more times. The chain is built from TRBV7-2 and TRBJ2-5, with 7 bases lining up with TRBD1. V lost 4 bases and J lost 4; bases outside the gene matches: 12. The germline V gene has CDR1 SGHTA and CDR2 FQGNSA. This CDR3 contains 16 residues. In DNA, the CDR3 is TGTGCCAGCAGCTCAAAGACAGGGTCTTCAGGAGAGACCCAGTACTTC. The encoded protein is CASSSKTGSSGETQYF.

The chain combines TRBV5-4 with TRBJ2-1; maybe TRBD2 (6 bases). The ends were cut back, 5 bases at V and 0 bases at J, with 12 bases in the middle. The CDR3 is 15 residues long. Per germline, CDR1 SGHNT and CDR2 YYREEE (reference sequence). The CDR3 bases are TGTGCCAGCAGTCCGGGACTGGGCTCCTACAATGAGCAGTTCTTC. It translates to CASSPGLGSYNEQFF.